The 20 T cell receptor beta chains below all came from one sample that was sequenced in a study of siplizumab effects on memory and regulatory T cells. The method was immunoSEQ multiplex PCR; TCRdb's version includes in-frame clones alone and lacks a portion of them. Among some 100,000 clones, around 93% were seen once, and the ten largest hold 0.16%. Sequencing input: non-Treg CD4+ T cells sorted from blood. Source of these receptors: a human donor in good health.

In its sample, this clone was seen once. The sample contains more than one DNA sequence encoding this CDR3. The V call is TRBV7-3, the J call TRBJ1-1, with D uncertain. Germline CDR1 and CDR2: SGHTA and FQGTGA. V dropped 1 base and J dropped 4 bases, with 7 bases sitting between them. CDR3 length: 13 amino acids. The DNA for the CDR3 is TGTGCCAGCAGCTTAAAGTCGGGCACTGAAGCTTTCTTT. Its protein product is CASSLKSGTEAFF.

The chain has TRBV5-1 and TRBJ2-1; 15 bases align to TRBD2. J gave up 10 bases and V 1 base, and 9 bases lay outside the gene matches. The CDR3 contains 17 residues. Germline CDR1 is SGHRS and CDR2 is YFSETQ. CDR3 nucleotides: TGCGCCAGCAGCTTGCGGACTAGCGGGGGGGTAGCGGACGAGCAGTTCTTC. Its translation is CASSLRTSGGVADEQFF.

The chain is built from TRBV29-1 and TRBJ1-6; D uncertain. V lost 1 base and J 0 bases, leaving 4 bases between the germline ends. CDR1 and CDR2 (germline): SQVTM, ANQGSEA. The CDR3 has 14 amino acids. The CDR3 bases are TGCAGCGTTGAAGGGGGCTCCTATAATTCACCCCTCCACTTT. As protein: CSVEGGSYNSPLHF.

This clone was counted once. This chain uses TRBV19 with TRBJ2-7; 10 bases agree with TRBD1. This CDR3 is 15 amino acids long. V trimming: 6 bases; J trimming: 3 bases; junction bases outside the gene matches: 8. CDR1 and CDR2 from the germline V gene are LNHDA and SQIVND (reference sequence). CDR3 loop: CASRTIRDRGYEQYF. DNA of the CDR3: TGTGCCAGTAGGACGATAAGGGACAGGGGCTACGAGCAGTACTTC.

V gene TRBV27 combines with J gene TRBJ2-3; 12 bases are shared with TRBD2. This CDR3 comprises 16 residues. V gave up 2 bases and J gave up 6 bases; unmatched junction bases: 6. Per the germline V gene, CDR1 is MNHEY and CDR2 is SMNVEV (reference sequence). The CDR3 loop is CASSLLAGGPGDTQYF. In DNA form, the CDR3 reads TGTGCCAGCAGTTTACTAGCGGGGGGGCCTGGGGATACGCAGTATTTT.

The rearrangement joins TRBV29-1 to TRBJ2-5; 8 positions agree with TRBD1. The CDR3 is 12 amino acids. Germline assignment: CDR1 SQVTM and CDR2 ANQGSEA. Trimming removed 8 bases from V and 8 bases from J; junction bases left unmatched: 10. CDR3 residues: CSYGQGSETQYF. The CDR3 coding sequence is TGCAGCTACGGACAGGGCTCGGAAACCCAGTACTTC.

This clone was picked up one time. The chain joins TRBV18 to TRBJ2-3; D perhaps matches TRBD2 (5 bases). V was clipped by 3 bases and J by 3 bases, with 13 bases between them. Germline CDR1 KGHSH, CDR2 LQKENI. The CDR3 has 15 residues. CDR3 sequence: CASSPNRTRTDTQYF. The CDR3 nucleotides are TGTGCCAGCTCACCCAACCGGACTCGAACAGATACGCAGTATTTT.

The J gene is TRBJ2-5, the V gene TRBV4-2, with TRBD2 matching 10 bases. Germline trimming cut 5 bases from V and 9 bases from J; bases unmatched to any gene: 3. Germline V gene sequence: CDR1 LGHNA, CDR2 YNFKEQ. This CDR3 comprises 12 residues. This CDR3 is CASSSGLAAQYF. The CDR3 coding sequence is TGTGCCAGCAGCTCCGGACTAGCGGCCCAGTACTTC.

This sequence joins TRBV27 and TRBJ1-2, with 10 nucleotides matching TRBD1. The CDR3 length is 15 residues. In germline, CDR1 is MNHEY, CDR2 SMNVEV (reference sequence). Trimming cost V 4 bases and J 8 bases; bases outside gene matches: 10. The CDR3 reads CASSSPGQGLWGYTF. The CDR3 DNA reads TGTGCCAGCAGTTCACCGGGACAGGGGCTTTGGGGCTACACCTTC.

The J gene is TRBJ1-3, the V gene TRBV7-2; no reliable D call. CDR1 is SGHTA and CDR2 is FQGNSA in the germline V gene. Trimming removed 4 bases from V and 0 bases from J, with 19 bases in between. This CDR3 is built from 18 residues. The CDR3: CASSSDLTSRISGNTIYF. The CDR3 coding sequence is TGTGCCAGCAGCTCGGATCTGACATCAAGGATCTCTGGAAACACCATATATTTT. The full variable domain, in which reference TRBV7-2 and TRBJ1-3 provide the parts outside the CDR3, is GAGVSQSPSNKVTEKGKDVELRCDPISGHTALYWYRQSLGQGLEFLIYFQGNSAPDKSGLPSDRFSAERTGGSVSTLTIQRTQQEDSAVYLCASSSDLTSRISGNTIYFGEGSWLTVV.

This rearrangement joins TRBV7-2 to TRBJ2-7; D may be TRBD2 (6 bases). The CDR3 is made up of 15 amino acids. Trimming stripped 1 base from V and 4 bases from J, with 14 bases between. CDR1 is SGHTA, CDR2 FQGNSA, per germline. The CDR3, as DNA: TGTGCCAGCAGCTTAGGCGCGGGGTCTTTATACGAGCAGTACTTC. Residues: CASSLGAGSLYEQYF.

The chain couples TRBV10-1 to TRBJ1-2, with D tentatively TRBD1 (6 bases). CDR1 WNHNN and CDR2 SYGVQD come from the germline V gene (reference sequence). V was pared by 6 bases and J by 3 bases, with 23 bases between. CDR3 length equals 17 residues. In nucleotides, the CDR3 is TGCGCCAGCAGATCACGCCATCCTCTCAGGGGCGACTATGGCTACACCTTC. It codes for CASRSRHPLRGDYGYTF.

This chain connects TRBV2 to TRBJ2-7, with 11 bases that match TRBD2. With V trimmed by 10 bases and J by 3 bases, 2 bases remained unmatched. Germline-derived CDR1 and CDR2 are SNHLY and FYNNEI. This CDR3 comprises 12 residues. The CDR3 DNA is TGTGCCACCGGGACTAGCGGCTACGAGCAGTACTTC. Translation gives CATGTSGYEQYF.

The chain couples TRBV29-1 to TRBJ1-1, with 7 bases that match TRBD1. CDR3 length: 11 amino acids. CDR1 is SQVTM and CDR2 is ANQGSEA in the germline V gene. The V segment lost 6 bases and the J segment 5 bases; nucleotides outside the gene matches: 3. CDR3 bases: TGCAGCGTGACAGGGTCGACTGAAGCTTTCTTT. It yields the protein CSVTGSTEAFF. Full variable domain (rest looked up from reference TRBV29-1 and TRBJ1-1): SAVISQKPSRDICQRGTSLTIQCQVDSQVTMMFWYRQQPGQSLTLIATANQGSEATYESGFVIDKFPISRPNLTFSTLTVSNMSPEDSSIYLCSVTGSTEAFFGQGTRLTVV.

The CDR3 loop reads CASKRLTFTSTGSINGYTF. The CDR3 DNA sequence: TGTGCCAGCAAACGCCTTACCTTTACTTCGACAGGGAGTATCAATGGCTACACCTTC. This chain links TRBV9 with TRBJ1-2; 7 nucleotides align to TRBD1. This CDR3 has 19 amino acids. CDR1 and CDR2 (germline): SGDLS, YYNGEE. The V and J ends lost 6 bases and 6 bases, in that order; junction bases with no gene match: 26.

This clone came up once. The chain combines TRBV6-1 with TRBJ1-6, with D perhaps TRBD1 (5 bases). V gave up 10 bases and J gave up 10 bases, with 17 bases separating them. In germline, CDR1 is MNHNS, CDR2 SASEGT. The CDR3 covers 13 residues. The CDR3 nucleotides are TGTGCCACGAGACCGACAAGGGACTCACCCCTCCACTTT. Its translation: CATRPTRDSPLHF.

The chain has TRBV7-2 and TRBJ2-5; either TRBD1 or TRBD2 may supply D (6 bases each). The CDR3 loop spans 15 amino acids. Trimming took off 5 bases at V and 5 bases at J, with 18 bases between the two ends. Germline V gives CDR1 SGHTA, CDR2 FQGNSA. Here the CDR3 DNA reads TGTGCCAGCAGCCGAGAAAAGGGGGGTTGGGAGACCCAGTACTTC. The encoded protein is CASSREKGGWETQYF.

The chain carries TRBV28 and TRBJ1-2; D possibly corresponds to TRBD1 (6 bases). V was trimmed by 3 bases and J by 5 bases, leaving 13 bases between them. This CDR3 region has 14 residues. The germline V gene has CDR1 MDHEN and CDR2 SYDVKM. This chain's CDR3 is CASSFSQGRYGYTF. In DNA form, the CDR3 reads TGTGCCAGCAGTTTCTCACAGGGTCGGTATGGCTACACCTTC.

The CDR3 nucleotides are TGTGCCAGCAGCGTAGAGGGACAGGGAGAAGCTTTCTTT. Residues: CASSVEGQGEAFF. The chain couples TRBV9 to TRBJ1-1, with 9 bases identical to TRBD1. The germline V gene encodes CDR1 SGDLS and CDR2 YYNGEE. Unmatched junction bases numbered 2, after V lost 0 bases and J lost 8 bases. The CDR3 consists of 13 residues.

The V call is TRBV10-3, the J call TRBJ2-7, with D maybe TRBD2 (6 bases). V shed 6 bases and J shed 1 base, with 10 bases lying between them. Germline assignment: CDR1 ENHRY and CDR2 SYGVKD. This CDR3 has 13 amino acids. The CDR3 region is CAIRGLPSYEQYF. The CDR3 DNA reads as TGTGCCATCAGGGGACTCCCTTCCTACGAGCAGTACTTC.